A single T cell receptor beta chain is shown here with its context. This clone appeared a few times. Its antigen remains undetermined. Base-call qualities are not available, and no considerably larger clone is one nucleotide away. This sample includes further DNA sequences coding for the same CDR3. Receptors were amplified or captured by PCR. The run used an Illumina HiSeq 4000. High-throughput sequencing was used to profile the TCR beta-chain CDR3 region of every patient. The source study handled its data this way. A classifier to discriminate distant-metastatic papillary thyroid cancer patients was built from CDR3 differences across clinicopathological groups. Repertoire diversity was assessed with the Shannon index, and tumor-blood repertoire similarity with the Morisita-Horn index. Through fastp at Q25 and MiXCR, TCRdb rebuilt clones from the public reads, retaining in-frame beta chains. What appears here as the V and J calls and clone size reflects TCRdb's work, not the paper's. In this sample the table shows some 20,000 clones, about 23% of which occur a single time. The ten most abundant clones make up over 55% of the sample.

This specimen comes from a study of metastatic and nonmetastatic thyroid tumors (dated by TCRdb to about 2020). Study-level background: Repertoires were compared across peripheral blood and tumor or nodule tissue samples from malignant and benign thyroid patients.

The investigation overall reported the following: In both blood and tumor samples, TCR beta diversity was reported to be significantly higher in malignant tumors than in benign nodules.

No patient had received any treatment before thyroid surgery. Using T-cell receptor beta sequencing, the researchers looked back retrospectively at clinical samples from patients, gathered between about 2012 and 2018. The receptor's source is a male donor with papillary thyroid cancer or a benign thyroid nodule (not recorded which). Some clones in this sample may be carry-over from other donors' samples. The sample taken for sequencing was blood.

The CDR3 is CASSPWQGVGTQYF. The DNA sequence is given as TGTGCCAGCAGCCCCTGGCAGGGTGTCGGTACGCAGTATTTT. The receptor chain draws on TRBV14 and TRBJ2-3, with a weak D call of TRBD1 (5 bases match). V is reduced by 4 bases and J by 8 bases, leaving a spacing of 16 bases between them. CDR1 and CDR2, per the germline V gene, are SGHDN and FVKESK. Inclusive of the bounding cysteine and phenylalanine, the CDR3 is 14 residues long. CDR3 DNA only is kept here, 42 bases in frame from base 1.